The present T cell receptor beta chain was sequenced within a study of PD-1 blockade in classical Hodgkin lymphoma. The patients all showed relapse after autologous stem cell transplantation, while their brentuximab vedotin exposure varied. Complete response, partial response or progressive disease constituted the best responses recorded. The assay was immunoSEQ multiplex PCR, and TCRdb's table has in-frame clones only and misses some. The profile shows 55,000 to 75,000 clones, approximately 94% of them singletons. A word on this clone: The antigen remains undetermined.

Trimming cost V 6 bases and J 4 bases, with 12 bases left between them. The germline CDR1 and CDR2 sequences are MNHEY and SVGAGI. The CDR3 sequence is 13 residues long. Study results and caveats: Repertoire differences lack defined causes, possibly disease activity or prior therapy. Similar baseline diversity was found in complete responders and newly diagnosed patients.

The specimen comprised peripheral blood mononuclear cells (PBMCs), sampled at baseline. The chain carries TRBV6-5 and TRBJ1-2, with D maybe TRBD1 (5 bases). The sequence was collected from a human donor with classical Hodgkin lymphoma. The CDR3 sequence is CASSPGASYGYTF. In DNA form, the CDR3 reads TGTGCCAGCAGCCCCGGGGCCTCCTATGGCTACACCTTC.